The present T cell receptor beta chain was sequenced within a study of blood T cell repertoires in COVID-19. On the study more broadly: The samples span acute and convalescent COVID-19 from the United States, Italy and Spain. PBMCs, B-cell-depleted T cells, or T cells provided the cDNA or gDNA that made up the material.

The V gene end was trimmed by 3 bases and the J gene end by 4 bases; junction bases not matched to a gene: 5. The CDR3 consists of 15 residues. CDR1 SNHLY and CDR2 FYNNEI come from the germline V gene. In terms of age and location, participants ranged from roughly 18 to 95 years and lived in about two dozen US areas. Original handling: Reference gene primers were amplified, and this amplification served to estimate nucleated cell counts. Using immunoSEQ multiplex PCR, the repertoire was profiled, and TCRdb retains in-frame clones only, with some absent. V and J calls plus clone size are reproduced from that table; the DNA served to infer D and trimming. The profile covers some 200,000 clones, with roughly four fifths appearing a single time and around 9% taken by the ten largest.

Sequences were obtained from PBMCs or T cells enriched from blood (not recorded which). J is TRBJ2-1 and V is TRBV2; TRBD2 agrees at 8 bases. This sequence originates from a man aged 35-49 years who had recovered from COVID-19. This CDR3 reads CASSDTGGRYNEQFF. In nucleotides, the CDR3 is TGTGCCAGCAGTGATACGGGAGGGAGATACAATGAGCAGTTCTTC.